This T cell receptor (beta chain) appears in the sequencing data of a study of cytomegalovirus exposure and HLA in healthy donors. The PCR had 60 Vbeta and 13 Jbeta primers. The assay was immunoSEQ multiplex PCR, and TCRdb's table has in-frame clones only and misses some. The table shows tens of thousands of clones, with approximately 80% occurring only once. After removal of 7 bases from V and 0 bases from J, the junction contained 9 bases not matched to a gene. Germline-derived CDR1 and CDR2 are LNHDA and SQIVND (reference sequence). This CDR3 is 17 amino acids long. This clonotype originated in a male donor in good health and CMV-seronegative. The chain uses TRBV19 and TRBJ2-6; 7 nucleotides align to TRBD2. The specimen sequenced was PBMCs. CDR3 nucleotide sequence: TGTGCCAGTAAGGGGCAGGGACTATCCTCTGGGGCCAACGTCCTGACTTTC. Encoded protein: CASKGQGLSSGANVLTF.